This entry lists 23 T cell receptor beta chains sequenced from one sample in a study of Ad26.COV2.S vaccination and SARS-CoV-2 variants. The assay was immunoSEQ multiplex PCR, and TCRdb's table has in-frame clones only and misses some. The sample comprises some 180,000 clones, around nine tenths of which are singletons, and over 4.5% rests with the top ten. The sample was peripheral blood, taken after recovery from COVID-19. These receptors originate from a human donor who had recovered from COVID-19.

The chain uses TRBV27 and TRBJ1-2; 8 bases fit TRBD1. The germline V gene has CDR1 MNHEY and CDR2 SMNVEV (reference sequence). V trimming: 4 bases; J trimming: 5 bases; junction bases outside the gene matches: 6. CDR3 length equals 14 residues. The CDR3 loop reads CASSSRQGIYGYTF. The CDR3 bases are TGTGCCAGCAGTTCGAGACAGGGGATTTATGGCTACACCTTC.

The V gene is TRBV27, the J gene TRBJ2-5; the match to TRBD2 covers 8 bases. V shed 3 bases and J 5 bases; nucleotides not matched to a gene: 11. The CDR3 is made up of 16 amino acids. Germline CDR1 is MNHEY and CDR2 is SMNVEV (reference sequence). This CDR3 reads CASSFNSGSPRETQYF. The CDR3 DNA reads TGTGCCAGCAGTTTTAACAGCGGGAGCCCTCGGGAGACCCAGTACTTC.

This clone was seen a few times. This chain uses TRBV19 with TRBJ1-1, with D unclear. Per the germline V gene, CDR1 is LNHDA and CDR2 is SQIVND (reference sequence). CDR3 size: 15 residues. Trimming cost V 5 bases and J 1 base, with 14 bases left between them. The CDR3 DNA follows: TGTGCCAGTAGTTCCCCCCAAGCCTGGAACACTGAAGCTTTCTTT. It specifies CASSSPQAWNTEAFF.

V usage is TRBV5-6 and J usage is TRBJ2-7, with D perhaps TRBD1 or TRBD2 (5 bases each). The V end was cut by 2 bases, the J end by 7 bases, with 22 bases between. Per germline, CDR1 SGHDT and CDR2 YYEEEE. There are 16 residues in the CDR3. The DNA of the CDR3 is TGTGCCAGCAGCTTTATCTCTTCGGGACCGTTTATTGAGCAGTACTTC. This encodes CASSFISSGPFIEQYF.

This clone showed up just once. The V call is TRBV6-5, the J call TRBJ1-2; 8 nucleotides match TRBD1. CDR3 length: 13 residues. The germline CDR1 and CDR2 sequences are MNHEY and SVGAGI. Unmatched junction bases numbered 7, after V lost 5 bases and J lost 8 bases. This CDR3 reads CASSPTGVAGYTF. In DNA, the CDR3 is TGTGCCAGCAGTCCGACAGGGGTCGCGGGCTACACCTTC.

V and J are TRBV6-2 or TRBV6-3 and TRBJ1-4; maybe TRBD1 (6 bases). Germline CDR1 MNHEY, CDR2 SVGEGT. Trimming cost V 5 bases and J 1 base, with 14 bases left between them. CDR3 length: 16 amino acids. The CDR3 spells CASSGRTDGTNEKLFF. The CDR3 DNA follows: TGTGCCAGCAGTGGGAGGACAGATGGAACTAATGAAAAACTGTTTTTT.

This clone occurred a few times. This chain joins TRBV11-2 and TRBJ1-5, with 8 bases that match TRBD1. V lost 5 bases to trimming and J lost 6 bases; unmatched junction nucleotides: 6. In germline, CDR1 is SGHAT, CDR2 FQNNGV. CDR3 length: 14 residues. CDR3 nucleotides: TGTGCCAGCAGCGAGACAGGGGTAGGTCAGCCCCAGCATTTT. Translation: CASSETGVGQPQHF.

V usage is TRBV5-4 and J usage is TRBJ2-1; possibly TRBD2 for D (5 bases). V lost 4 bases, J lost 6 bases, and 17 bases lay in between. Germline CDR1 and CDR2: SGHNT and YYREEE (reference sequence). The CDR3 consists of 15 residues. CDR3 in amino acids: CASSQRAGLGNEQFF. As DNA, the CDR3 is TGTGCCAGCAGCCAACGGGCGGGCCTGGGCAATGAGCAGTTCTTC.

The chain links TRBV29-1 to TRBJ2-7, with a weak D call TRBD1 (6 bases). From germline, CDR1 is SQVTM and CDR2 ANQGSEA. The CDR3 loop spans 12 amino acids. The V end lost 7 bases, the J end lost 2 bases, and 12 bases lay between the germline ends. The CDR3 nucleotides are TGCAGCGCGAGGGACACCCCCTACGAGCAGTACTTC. Protein: CSARDTPYEQYF.

The rearrangement uses TRBV11-3 and TRBJ1-1; no firm D call. The CDR3 contains 16 residues. Trimming shortened V by 1 base and J by 3 bases, and 15 bases separated the two germline ends. Germline loops: CDR1 SGHNT, CDR2 YENEEA. For the CDR3, the DNA is TGTGCCAGCAGCTTAGGCCGACCTACTTACGACACTGAAGCTTTCTTT. It yields the protein CASSLGRPTYDTEAFF.

The V gene is TRBV5-5, the J gene TRBJ2-5; TRBD1 matches at 7 bases. The CDR3 is made up of 14 amino acids. Germline V CDR1 and CDR2: SGHKS, YYEKEE (reference sequence). Trimming at V came to 3 bases and at J to 5 bases, leaving 7 bases not matched to a gene. CDR3 residues: CASSSLQGLETQYF. In nucleotides, the CDR3 is TGTGCCAGCAGCTCCTTACAGGGGCTGGAGACCCAGTACTTC. The full variable domain, rest sourced from reference TRBV5-5 and TRBJ2-5, is DAGVTQSPTHLIKTRGQQVTLRCSPISGHKSVSWYQQVLGQGPQFIFQYYEKEERGRGNFPDRFSARQFPNYSSELNVNALLLGDSALYLCASSSLQGLETQYFGPGTRLLVL.

The chain uses TRBV28 and TRBJ2-3, with TRBD1 identical over 9 bases. Germline CDR1 MDHEN, CDR2 SYDVKM. The CDR3 length is 14 residues. Losses at the gene ends were 6 bases for V and 4 bases for J; bases not matched to a gene: 5. Here the CDR3 DNA reads TGTGCCAGCAGGGGACAGGGAGGGGCAGATACGCAGTATTTT. Translation: CASRGQGGADTQYF.

The chain carries TRBV5-6 and TRBJ1-2, with TRBD1 identical over 7 bases. V was clipped by 0 bases and J by 6 bases; unmatched bases: 5. CDR3 length: 14 amino acids. CDR1 is SGHDT and CDR2 is YYEEEE in the germline V gene. DNA for the CDR3: TGTGCCAGCAGCTTGGGACAGGGAGTCCATGGCTACACCTTC. Translating gives CASSLGQGVHGYTF.

This clone was found a few times. The CDR3 protein is CASSLPGSPLHF. The CDR3 nucleotides read TGTGCCAGCAGCCTCCCGGGCTCACCCCTCCACTTT. V usage is TRBV11-2 and J usage is TRBJ1-6; D ambiguous. The CDR3 runs 12 residues. Per germline, CDR1 SGHAT and CDR2 FQNNGV. The V end lost 5 bases, the J end lost 10 bases, and 9 bases lay between the germline ends. The full variable domain, its missing parts supplied by reference TRBV11-2 and TRBJ1-6, is EAGVAQSPRYKIIEKRQSVAFWCNPISGHATLYWYQQILGQGPKLLIQFQNNGVVDDSQLPKDRFSAERLKGVDSTLKIQPAKLEDSAVYLCASSLPGSPLHFGNGTRLTVT.

The V gene is TRBV4-2, the J gene TRBJ2-3; D gene unclear. V lost 6 bases and J 4 bases, leaving 14 bases between the germline ends. This CDR3 has 14 amino acids. Germline loops: CDR1 LGHNA, CDR2 YNFKEQ. CDR3: CASSMGSRSDTQYF. The CDR3 nucleotides are TGTGCCAGCAGTATGGGCTCGAGGTCAGATACGCAGTATTTT.

Concerning this clone itself: Other DNA sequences in this specimen translate into the identical CDR3. The chain couples TRBV5-1 to TRBJ1-1; D is uncertain. V was shortened by 0 bases and J by 0 bases, with 6 bases between the two germline ends. Looked up from germline, CDR1 is SGHRS and CDR2 is YFSETQ. This CDR3 comprises 14 residues. CDR3: CASSLGQMNTEAFF. CDR3 in DNA: TGCGCCAGCAGCTTGGGGCAAATGAACACTGAAGCTTTCTTT.

The chain carries TRBV7-9 and TRBJ2-3; 10 bases are a match to TRBD2. CDR1 and CDR2 from the germline V gene are SEHNR and FQNEAQ (reference sequence). CDR3 length: 14 amino acids. Trimming at V came to 1 base and at J to 5 bases, leaving 0 bases not matched to a gene. CDR3 sequence: CASSLGLAGDTQYF. The CDR3 DNA follows: TGTGCCAGCAGCTTAGGACTAGCGGGAGATACGCAGTATTTT.

The chain is built from TRBV7-3 and TRBJ2-1; a possible D gene is TRBD2 (6 bases). Trimming left V 5 bases short and J 3 bases short, with 11 bases between. CDR1 is SGHTA and CDR2 is FQGTGA in the germline V gene. The CDR3 consists of 14 residues. CDR3 DNA sequence: TGTGCCAGCAGCACCCCCGGGAGCTACAATGAGCAGTTCTTC. Translation gives CASSTPGSYNEQFF.

The chain couples TRBV24-1 to TRBJ1-4; D not certain. This CDR3 region has 14 residues. CDR1 and CDR2 from the germline V gene are KGHDR and SFDVKD. V lost 4 bases and J lost 8, with 13 bases in between. CDR3 region: CATSEVDPIEKLFF. In DNA form, the CDR3 reads TGTGCCACCAGTGAGGTCGATCCCATAGAAAAACTGTTTTTT.

V is TRBV7-9 and J is TRBJ2-7, with TRBD2 as a possible D gene (6 bases). Trimming took off 5 bases at V and 0 bases at J, with 11 bases between the two ends. The CDR3 totals 14 residues. The germline V gene encodes CDR1 SEHNR and CDR2 FQNEAQ (reference sequence). CDR3 amino acids: CASSRGGDSYEQYF. The CDR3 nucleotides read TGTGCCAGCAGCCGAGGAGGGGACTCCTACGAGCAGTACTTC.

V is TRBV19 and J is TRBJ1-5, with D unresolved. This CDR3 contains 15 residues. The V and J ends lost 3 bases and 0 bases respectively, with 9 bases between them. Looked up from germline, CDR1 is LNHDA and CDR2 is SQIVND (reference sequence). The CDR3 coding sequence is TGTGCCAGTAGTATGAACGGAAATAGCAATCAGCCCCAGCATTTT. Its translation: CASSMNGNSNQPQHF.

The chain links TRBV7-2 to TRBJ2-1, with a possible D match to TRBD1 (6 bases). The CDR3 is 14 amino acids. Trimming left V 1 base short and J 10 bases short, with 14 bases between. Germline values: CDR1 SGHTA, CDR2 FQGNSA. The CDR3 bases are TGTGCCAGCAGCTTAGTAGTCAGGGGTGTAGAGCAGTTCTTC. This encodes CASSLVVRGVEQFF.

The chain couples TRBV18 to TRBJ1-2, with 8 positions matching TRBD1. The CDR3 length is 16 residues. J lost 4 bases, V lost 3 bases, and 10 bases had no gene match. Germline V gene sequence: CDR1 KGHSH, CDR2 LQKENI. The DNA of the CDR3 is TGTGCCAGCTCACCTCGTGGGGCGACAGGGGTCTATGGCTACACCTTC. It yields the protein CASSPRGATGVYGYTF.